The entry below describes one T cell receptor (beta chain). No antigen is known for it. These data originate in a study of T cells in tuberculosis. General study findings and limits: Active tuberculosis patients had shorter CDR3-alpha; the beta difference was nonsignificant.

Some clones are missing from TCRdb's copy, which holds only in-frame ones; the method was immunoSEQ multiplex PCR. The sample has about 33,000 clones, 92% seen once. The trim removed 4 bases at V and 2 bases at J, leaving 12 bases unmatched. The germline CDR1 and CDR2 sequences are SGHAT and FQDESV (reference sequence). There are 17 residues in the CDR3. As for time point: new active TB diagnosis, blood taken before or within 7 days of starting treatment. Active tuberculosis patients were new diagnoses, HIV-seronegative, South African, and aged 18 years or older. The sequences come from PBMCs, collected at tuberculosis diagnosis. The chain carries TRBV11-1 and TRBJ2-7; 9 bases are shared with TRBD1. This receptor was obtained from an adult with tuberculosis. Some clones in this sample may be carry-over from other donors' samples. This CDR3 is CASSSDSRWTGAYEQYF. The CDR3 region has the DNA TGTGCCAGCAGCTCCGACTCGAGATGGACAGGGGCCTACGAGCAGTACTTC.